Each of the 16 T cell receptor beta chains below was sequenced from the same sample in a study of CD8+ T cells in alopecia areata. Treatment in this sample: oral pan-JAK inhibitor, 5-10 mg twice daily. Sampling of alopecia areata patients yielded lesional scalp punch biopsies as well as peripheral blood. Sequencing used cDNA as its template, made by extracting RNA and reverse transcribing it. Profiled with immunoSEQ multiplex PCR; TCRdb holds only in-frame clones, not every one. This table holds several thousand clones, approximately 90% found once. The sequences come from skin, collected at week 4, from a patient treated with tofacitinib. Receptors originate from a human donor with alopecia areata.

The gene calls are TRBV4-1 and TRBJ1-5; D may be TRBD1 (5 bases). V lost 1 base, J lost 3 bases, and 13 bases lay in between. The CDR3 contains 16 residues. Per the germline V gene, CDR1 is MGHRA and CDR2 is YSYEKL. DNA for the CDR3: TGCGCCAGCAGCCAAGGAGGAGGGACGGTCAATCAGCCCCAGCATTTT. It translates to CASSQGGGTVNQPQHF.

V gene TRBV6-1 combines with J gene TRBJ2-1, with unresolved D. This CDR3 has 14 amino acids. V lost 5 bases, J lost 6 bases, and 14 bases lay in between. CDR1 is MNHNS and CDR2 is SASEGT in the germline V gene. The CDR3 sequence is CASSIESAANEQFF. CDR3 in DNA: TGTGCCAGCAGTATAGAGTCCGCAGCCAATGAGCAGTTCTTC.

The chain joins TRBV7-2 to TRBJ1-2; D is uncertain. CDR3 length equals 12 residues. V lost 5 bases to trimming and J lost 8 bases, with 12 bases between them. CDR1 is SGHTA and CDR2 is FQGNSA in the germline V gene. CDR3 nucleotide sequence: TGTGCCAGCAGCCCCACCCCGAACGGCTACACCTTC. It yields the protein CASSPTPNGYTF.

The CDR3 is CASSLAQGASGYTF. The CDR3 nucleotides are TGTGCCAGCAGCTTGGCCCAGGGAGCATCTGGCTACACCTTC. The rearrangement joins TRBV5-4 to TRBJ1-2, with D possibly being TRBD1 (5 bases). The CDR3 has 14 residues. Trimming removed 0 bases at V and 7 bases at J, with 13 bases between. CDR1 and CDR2 (germline): SGHNT, YYREEE (reference sequence).

This rearrangement joins TRBV4-2 to TRBJ2-5; 8 bases match TRBD2. The CDR3 is made up of 16 amino acids. CDR1 LGHNA and CDR2 YNFKEQ come from the germline V gene. The J segment lost 1 base and the V segment lost 5 bases, leaving 9 bases of the junction unmatched. The CDR3 sequence is CASSSPTAGGQETQYF. CDR3 sequence (DNA): TGTGCCAGCAGCTCACCGACGGCGGGGGGCCAAGAGACCCAGTACTTC.

V is TRBV15 and J is TRBJ2-1; D may be TRBD2 (6 bases). Germline CDR1 is LNHNV and CDR2 is YYDKDF (reference sequence). The V end was cut by 0 bases, the J end by 16 bases, with 16 bases between. The CDR3 has 13 residues. CDR3: CATSRDFKAAGFF. CDR3 nucleotide sequence: TGTGCCACCAGCAGAGATTTTAAGGCCGCGGGATTCTTC.

The V and J genes are TRBV5-1 and TRBJ1-2; 8 nucleotides match TRBD1. The germline V gene encodes CDR1 SGHRS and CDR2 YFSETQ. This CDR3 has 15 amino acids. V gave up 0 bases and J gave up 4 bases; unmatched junction bases: 5. The CDR3 is CASSLGQGRPYGYTF. CDR3 nucleotide sequence: TGCGCCAGCAGCTTGGGACAGGGGCGTCCCTATGGCTACACCTTC.

The chain recombines TRBV4-3 with TRBJ1-4, with D uncertain. Germline V gene lookup returns CDR1 LGHNA and CDR2 YSLEER. Trimming removed 0 bases at V and 7 bases at J, with 18 bases between. The CDR3 is made up of 17 amino acids. The CDR3, as DNA: TGCGCCAGCAGCCAAGATCCTAACACCGGGGTGGGTGAAAAACTGTTTTTT. Protein product: CASSQDPNTGVGEKLFF.

This clone was observed once. This chain joins TRBV27 and TRBJ2-1; D unresolved. Germline CDR1 is MNHEY and CDR2 is SMNVEV (reference sequence). Trimming took 5 bases from V and 1 from J, leaving 12 bases between them. The CDR3 consists of 15 residues. The CDR3 nucleotides read TGTGCCAGCAGTCGTTCATGGGTTTCCTACAATGAGCAGTTCTTC. It is translated as CASSRSWVSYNEQFF.

The rearrangement uses TRBV9 and TRBJ2-7; D possibly corresponds to TRBD2 (5 bases). This CDR3 comprises 15 residues. The ends were cut back, 0 bases at V and 5 bases at J, with 15 bases in the middle. Germline V CDR1 and CDR2: SGDLS, YYNGEE. For the CDR3, the DNA is TGTGCCAGCAGCGTAGGGGTCGGGAAGACGGACGAGCAGTACTTC. Encoded protein: CASSVGVGKTDEQYF. The full variable domain, completed using reference TRBV9 and TRBJ2-7, is DSGVTQTPKHLITATGQRVTLRCSPRSGDLSVYWYQQSLDQGLQFLIQYYNGEERAKGNILERFSAQQFPDLHSELNLSSLELGDSALYFCASSVGVGKTDEQYFGPGTRLTVT.

The V call is TRBV7-8, the J call TRBJ2-3; 7 nucleotides agree with TRBD2. The CDR3 length is 13 residues. Germline assignment: CDR1 SGHVS and CDR2 FQNEAQ. Germline trimming cut 6 bases from V and 1 base from J; bases unmatched to any gene: 1. The CDR3 is CASSGGGTDTQYF. Here the CDR3 DNA reads TGTGCCAGCAGTGGGGGGGGCACAGATACGCAGTATTTT.

The V call is TRBV5-6, the J call TRBJ1-2; no clear D gene. Germline loops: CDR1 SGHDT, CDR2 YYEEEE. This CDR3 contains 14 residues. V dropped 4 bases and J dropped 7 bases, with 17 bases sitting between them. The CDR3 DNA reads as TGTGCCAGCAGCCGTCCCACAGAGGCGGGTGGCTACACCTTC. It translates to CASSRPTEAGGYTF.

V and J are TRBV2 and TRBJ1-6, with D perhaps matching TRBD1 (6 bases). This CDR3 is 14 amino acids long. V gave up 9 bases and J gave up 6 bases, with 15 bases separating them. The germline CDR1 and CDR2 sequences are SNHLY and FYNNEI. CDR3 coding DNA: TGTGCCAGTCTGAACAGGGCGGTTAATTCACCCCTCCACTTT. It specifies CASLNRAVNSPLHF. The full variable domain, rest sourced from reference TRBV2 and TRBJ1-6, is EPEVTQTPSHQVTQMGQEVILRCVPISNHLYFYWYRQILGQKVEFLVSFYNNEISEKSEIFDDQFSVERPDGSNFTLKIRSTKLEDSAMYFCASLNRAVNSPLHFGNGTRLTVT.

The V gene is TRBV13, the J gene TRBJ2-7; no clear D. Trimming pared 5 bases from V and 6 bases from J, leaving 11 bases between. CDR3 length: 12 amino acids. In germline, CDR1 is PRHDT, CDR2 FYEKMQ (reference sequence). The chain's CDR3 is CASSRNNGEQYF. The CDR3 nucleotides read TGTGCCAGCAGCCGAAATAACGGCGAGCAGTACTTC.

The chain couples TRBV7-6 to TRBJ2-7; D is undetermined. This CDR3 has 11 residues. Germline loops: CDR1 SGHVS, CDR2 FNYEAQ. V gave up 4 bases and J gave up 3 bases, with 4 bases separating them. The CDR3 DNA follows: TGTGCCAGCAGCTCTAACTACGAGCAGTACTTC. Translating it yields CASSSNYEQYF.

The CDR3 bases are TGTGCCAGCAGCGCCCCCGGACTAGCGGGGGGGCGTAGTACCTCCTACGAGCAGTACTTC. This encodes CASSAPGLAGGRSTSYEQYF. The chain employs TRBV9 and TRBJ2-7; 15 nucleotides align to TRBD2. Per germline, CDR1 SGDLS and CDR2 YYNGEE. V trimming: 3 bases; J trimming: 0 bases; junction bases outside the gene matches: 13. There are 20 residues in the CDR3.